A single sample is the source of the 18 T cell receptor beta chains below, sequenced in a study of neoadjuvant anti-PD-1 for oral cavity cancer. This table comes from immunoSEQ multiplex PCR, and its TCRdb copy is limited to in-frame clones, with some not included. The data show more than 15,000 clones, approximately 68% seen once. The sequences come from PBMCs, collected before nivolumab (anti-PD-1) treatment. These receptors all stem from a person aged 35-79 years with oral cavity squamous cell carcinoma.

The V gene is TRBV9, the J gene TRBJ2-1; D is perhaps TRBD2 (6 bases). CDR1 and CDR2 (germline): SGDLS, YYNGEE. The CDR3 extends over 13 amino acids. V was shortened by 4 bases and J by 5 bases, with 10 bases between the two germline ends. In DNA, the CDR3 is TGTGCCAGCAGCTATAGCGGTAACAATGAGCAGTTCTTC. This codes for CASSYSGNNEQFF. Combining the CDR3 with reference TRBV9 and TRBJ2-1 gives the whole variable domain DSGVTQTPKHLITATGQRVTLRCSPRSGDLSVYWYQQSLDQGLQFLIQYYNGEERAKGNILERFSAQQFPDLHSELNLSSLELGDSALYFCASSYSGNNEQFFGPGTRLTVL.

This chain uses TRBV27 with TRBJ2-1; no firm D call. This CDR3 region has 12 residues. Germline CDR1 is MNHEY and CDR2 is SMNVEV (reference sequence). Trimming cost V 5 bases and J 8 bases, with 10 bases left between them. The CDR3 spells CASSPLADEQFF. The CDR3 DNA reads as TGTGCCAGCAGTCCATTAGCCGATGAGCAGTTCTTC.

In DNA, the CDR3 is TGTGCCAGCTTGGAGGGAGCTATGGGAGAGCAGTACTTC. Amino acid sequence: CASLEGAMGEQYF. The chain employs TRBV9 and TRBJ2-7, with D perhaps matching TRBD2 (6 bases). Trimming took off 7 bases at V and 7 bases at J, with 18 bases between the two ends. The CDR3 sequence is 13 residues long. Germline loops: CDR1 SGDLS, CDR2 YYNGEE.

V gene TRBV5-1 combines with J gene TRBJ2-5; a possible D gene is TRBD2 (6 bases). Germline V gene sequence: CDR1 SGHRS, CDR2 YFSETQ. V shed 0 bases and J shed 5 bases, with 17 bases lying between them. CDR3 size: 16 residues. The DNA for the CDR3 is TGCGCCAGCAGCTTGGCCGGAGGGGCTTCGAGGGAGACCCAGTACTTC. Translation: CASSLAGGASRETQYF. Filled out from reference TRBV5-1 and TRBJ2-5, the complete variable domain reads KAGVTQTPRYLIKTRGQQVTLSCSPISGHRSVSWYQQTPGQGLQFLFEYFSETQRNKGNFPGRFSGRQFSNSRSEMNVSTLELGDSALYLCASSLAGGASRETQYFGPGTRLLVL.

The chain uses TRBV19 and TRBJ2-7, with TRBD1 matching 7 bases. V lost 9 bases to trimming and J lost 7 bases; unmatched junction nucleotides: 12. Germline assignment: CDR1 LNHDA and CDR2 SQIVND (reference sequence). The CDR3 runs to 13 residues. The CDR3 reads CASNTQGQKEQYF. The DNA of the CDR3 is TGTGCCAGCAACACCCAGGGACAGAAGGAGCAGTACTTC.

The rearrangement links TRBV11-2 to TRBJ2-7, with TRBD1 matching 9 bases. Germline assignment: CDR1 SGHAT and CDR2 FQNNGV. V dropped 5 bases and J dropped 5; count of bases not matched to a gene: 7. The CDR3 is 14 residues long. CDR3 region: CASSPRDRVHEQYF. The DNA of the CDR3 is TGTGCCAGCAGCCCCCGGGACAGGGTCCACGAGCAGTACTTC.

The genes are TRBV29-1 and TRBJ2-7; 9 nucleotides agree with TRBD1. The CDR3 length is 12 residues. Unmatched junction bases numbered 5, after V lost 8 bases and J lost 3 bases. CDR1 SQVTM and CDR2 ANQGSEA come from the germline V gene. The CDR3 nucleotides are TGCAGCACCCGGGACAGGGACTACGAGCAGTACTTC. Its translation: CSTRDRDYEQYF.

V and J are TRBV5-5 and TRBJ2-1; TRBD2 matches at 7 bases. V lost 4 bases, J lost 0 bases, and 4 bases stayed unmatched. There are 15 residues in the CDR3. Germline assignment: CDR1 SGHKS and CDR2 YYEKEE (reference sequence). The CDR3 coding sequence is TGTGCCAGCAGCCGCCTAGCGGACTCCTACAATGAGCAGTTCTTC. Protein product: CASSRLADSYNEQFF.

The V gene is TRBV29-1, the J gene TRBJ2-7; 9 nucleotides match TRBD1. Unmatched junction bases numbered 16, after V lost 6 bases and J lost 7 bases. The CDR3 covers 15 residues. CDR1 and CDR2 from the germline V gene are SQVTM and ANQGSEA. The CDR3 sequence is CSVAPRRTGVVEQYF. CDR3 DNA sequence: TGCAGCGTAGCGCCCCGTCGGACAGGGGTAGTGGAGCAGTACTTC.

The gene calls are TRBV29-1 and TRBJ2-5; 7 bases align to TRBD1. J gave up 2 bases and V 3 bases, and 9 bases lay outside the gene matches. The V gene's germline CDR1 is SQVTM and CDR2 ANQGSEA. The CDR3 sequence is 15 residues long. This CDR3 reads CSVDAQTGPQETQYF. CDR3 DNA sequence: TGCAGCGTTGATGCCCAGACAGGGCCTCAAGAGACCCAGTACTTC.

This clone was recorded once. The chain employs TRBV27 and TRBJ2-7; D may be TRBD2 (5 bases). CDR3 size: 15 residues. Per germline, CDR1 MNHEY and CDR2 SMNVEV (reference sequence). V shed 4 bases and J shed 3 bases, with 16 bases lying between them. CDR3 sequence: CASSSRSGPNYEQYF. The CDR3 bases are TGTGCCAGCAGTTCGCGCAGCGGACCCAACTACGAGCAGTACTTC.

This chain links TRBV10-3 with TRBJ2-1; D perhaps matches TRBD2 (5 bases). Trimming removed 10 bases at V and 3 bases at J, with 16 bases between. Germline loops: CDR1 ENHRY, CDR2 SYGVKD. The CDR3 is made up of 14 amino acids. In DNA, the CDR3 is TGTGCCACCATATATAGCGCGCTCTACAATGAGCAGTTCTTC. It specifies CATIYSALYNEQFF.

V gene TRBV5-8 combines with J gene TRBJ1-2, with a possible D match to TRBD1 (6 bases). The CDR3 runs 14 residues. With 4 bases removed from V and 2 bases from J, the gap between germline ends came to 12 bases. In germline, CDR1 is SGHTS, CDR2 YDEGEE. The chain's CDR3 is CASSNRDMNYGYTF. The CDR3 bases are TGTGCCAGCAGCAACAGGGACATGAACTATGGCTACACCTTC.

V and J are TRBV4-1 and TRBJ1-2; 7 nucleotides match TRBD1. Germline lookup yields CDR1 MGHRA and CDR2 YSYEKL. V lost 3 bases to trimming and J lost 0 bases; unmatched junction nucleotides: 7. There are 16 residues in the CDR3. In DNA form, the CDR3 reads TGCGCCAGCAGCCAGGATGACAGGGCACCTAACTATGGCTACACCTTC. Translating it yields CASSQDDRAPNYGYTF.

The rearrangement links TRBV5-1 to TRBJ2-5, with D uncertain. The CDR3 is 13 residues long. Trimming removed 5 bases at V and 4 bases at J, with 12 bases between. Per germline, CDR1 SGHRS and CDR2 YFSETQ. The CDR3, as DNA: TGCGCCAGCAGGTGGAACGAGGCAGAGACCCAGTACTTC. Translation: CASRWNEAETQYF.

This clone has a handful of counts. The chain uses TRBV7-9 and TRBJ1-4; 7 bases are a match to TRBD1. CDR3 length: 18 amino acids. Trimming cost V 5 bases and J 8 bases; bases outside gene matches: 20. The germline V gene has CDR1 SEHNR and CDR2 FQNEAQ (reference sequence). The CDR3 loop is CASSPVRGTAVSGEKLFF. CDR3 DNA sequence: TGTGCCAGCAGCCCCGTTCGAGGGACAGCGGTTTCAGGGGAAAAACTGTTTTTT.

J is TRBJ1-1 and V is TRBV13, with 8 positions matching TRBD1. The V and J ends lost 4 bases and 7 bases, in that order; junction bases with no gene match: 5. Germline V gene lookup returns CDR1 PRHDT and CDR2 FYEKMQ (reference sequence). CDR3 length equals 13 residues. The CDR3 reads CASSSGQGIEAFF. In DNA form, the CDR3 reads TGTGCCAGCAGCTCCGGACAGGGAATTGAAGCTTTCTTT.

The V and J genes are TRBV6-1 and TRBJ1-1, with a tentative D call TRBD1 (6 bases). CDR3 length equals 13 residues. Deletions cut 4 bases from V and 1 base from J, with 7 bases between. CDR1 MNHNS and CDR2 SASEGT come from the germline V gene. CDR3 coding DNA: TGTGCCAGCAGTGGGACAGAGAACACTGAAGCTTTCTTT. Translated: CASSGTENTEAFF.